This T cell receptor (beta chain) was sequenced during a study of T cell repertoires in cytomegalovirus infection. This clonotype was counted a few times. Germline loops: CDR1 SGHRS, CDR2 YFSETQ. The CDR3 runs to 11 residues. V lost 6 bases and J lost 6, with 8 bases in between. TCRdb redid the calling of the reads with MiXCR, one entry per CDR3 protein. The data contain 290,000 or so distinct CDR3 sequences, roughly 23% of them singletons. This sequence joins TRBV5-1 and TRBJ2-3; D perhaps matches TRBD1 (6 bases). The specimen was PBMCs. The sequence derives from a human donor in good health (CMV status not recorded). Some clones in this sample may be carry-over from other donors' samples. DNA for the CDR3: TGCGCCAGCAAGGGGGAGGATACGCAGTATTTT. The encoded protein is CASKGEDTQYF. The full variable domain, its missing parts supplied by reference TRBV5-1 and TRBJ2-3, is KAGVTQTPRYLIKTRGQQVTLSCSPISGHRSVSWYQQTPGQGLQFLFEYFSETQRNKGNFPGRFSGRQFSNSRSEMNVSTLELGDSALYLCASKGEDTQYFGPGTRLTVL.